Sequencing of this T cell receptor beta chain was carried out in a study of blood T cell repertoires in COVID-19. TCRdb's copy holds only in-frame clones and misses some; the assay was immunoSEQ multiplex PCR. The data contain about 180,000 clones, approximately 85% of them singletons. CDR1 MGHRA and CDR2 YSYEKL come from the germline V gene. J gave up 6 bases and V 10 bases, and 7 bases lay outside the gene matches. The CDR3 spans 13 residues. The chain is built from TRBV4-1 and TRBJ1-3, with 9 positions matching TRBD1. Sequencing was performed on PBMCs or T cells enriched from blood (not recorded which). The receptor's source is a woman between 25 and 40 years old who had recovered from COVID-19. The CDR3, as DNA: TGCGCCACAGGGACAGGGTTAGAAAACACCATATATTTT. This translates into CATGTGLENTIYF.